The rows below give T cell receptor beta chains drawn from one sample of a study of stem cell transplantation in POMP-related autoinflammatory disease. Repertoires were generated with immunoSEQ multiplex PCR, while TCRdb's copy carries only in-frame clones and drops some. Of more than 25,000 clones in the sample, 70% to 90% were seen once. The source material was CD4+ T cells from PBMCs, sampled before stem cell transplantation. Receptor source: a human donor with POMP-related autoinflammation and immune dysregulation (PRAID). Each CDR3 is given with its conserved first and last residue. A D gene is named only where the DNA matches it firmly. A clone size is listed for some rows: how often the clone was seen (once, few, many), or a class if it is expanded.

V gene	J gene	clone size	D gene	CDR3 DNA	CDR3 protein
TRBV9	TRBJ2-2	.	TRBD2	TGTGCCAGCAGCCAACGGACTAGCGGGAGTACCGGGGAGCTGTTTTTT	CASSQRTSGSTGELFF
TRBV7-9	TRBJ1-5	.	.	TGTGCCAGCAGCCAAGGGGCCAACAATCAGCCCCAGCATTTT	CASSQGANNQPQHF
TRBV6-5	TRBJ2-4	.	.	TGTGCCAGCAGTTATGGACGGTTAAACATTCAGTACTTC	CASSYGRLNIQYF
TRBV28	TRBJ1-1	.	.	TGTGCCAGCAGTTTAAGGGGGTGGGCTTTCTTT	CASSLRGWAFF
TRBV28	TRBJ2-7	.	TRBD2	TGTGCCAGCAGTTTATCCCCGGGGGGAGACGAGCAGTACTTC	CASSLSPGGDEQYF
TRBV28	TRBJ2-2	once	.	TGTGCCAGCAGTTTATCCGGATTACAGGGCCGGGAGCTGTTTTTT	CASSLSGLQGRELFF
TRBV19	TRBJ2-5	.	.	TGTGCCAGTAGTATAGATCGTGCCGGGGCAGAGACCCAGTACTTC	CASSIDRAGAETQYF
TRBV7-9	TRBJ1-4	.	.	TGCGCCAGCAGCTTAGCCGGGGTAGGCGAAAAACTGTTTTTT	CASSLAGVGEKLFF
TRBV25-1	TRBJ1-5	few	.	TGTGCCAGCAGTGGGGGACACAATCAGCCCCAGCATTTT	CASSGGHNQPQHF
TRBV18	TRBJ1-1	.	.	TGTGCCAGCTCACGGGTACAAGTGAACACTGAAGCTTTCTTT	CASSRVQVNTEAFF
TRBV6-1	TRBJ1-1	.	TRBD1	TGTGCCAGCAGCGGACAGGGTTGGGCTTTCTTT	CASSGQGWAFF
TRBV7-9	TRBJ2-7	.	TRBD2	TGTGCCAGCAGCTCAGCCCGAGGTAGCGGGAGAACTCACGAGCAGTACTTC	CASSSARGSGRTHEQYF
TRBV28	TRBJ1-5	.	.	TGTGCCAGCAGTCACCGTGACAGGTTCCCCGATCAGCCCCAGCATTTT	CASSHRDRFPDQPQHF
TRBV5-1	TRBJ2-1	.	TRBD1	TGCGCCAGCAGCTTGGACAGGGGGAATGAGCAGTTCTTC	CASSLDRGNEQFF
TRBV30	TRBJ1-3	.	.	TGTGCCTGGAGTCGGGGGCTCCTCTCTGGAAACACCATATATTTT	CAWSRGLLSGNTIYF
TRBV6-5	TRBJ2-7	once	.	TGTGCCAGCAGTTATTTCGACAGGCCAAACTACGAGCAGTACTTC	CASSYFDRPNYEQYF
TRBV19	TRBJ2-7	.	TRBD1	TGTGCCAGTAGTATGGGGACAGGGGGCTACGAGCAGTACTTC	CASSMGTGGYEQYF
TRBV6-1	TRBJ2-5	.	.	TGTGCCAGCGAAACCGGGACCCGACAAGGGACCCAGTACTTC	CASETGTRQGTQYF
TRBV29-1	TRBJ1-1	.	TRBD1	TGCAGCGCTAAACCGGGACAGGGATTGGTGTCTTTCTTT	CSAKPGQGLVSFF
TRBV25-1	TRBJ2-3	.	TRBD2	TGTGCCAGCAGTGGCGCGGCGGCTAGCGGGAGGGGCACAGATACGCAGTATTTT	CASSGAAASGRGTDTQYF
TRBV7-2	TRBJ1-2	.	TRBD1	TGTGCCAGCAGCTTGACAGGGGCTGGTGGCTACACCTTC	CASSLTGAGGYTF
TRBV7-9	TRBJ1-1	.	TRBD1	TGTGCCAGCAGCCGGATAGGGGGCTTAAGGAGGACTGAAGCTTTCTTT	CASSRIGGLRRTEAFF
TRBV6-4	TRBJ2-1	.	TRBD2	TGTGCCAGCAGTGTCATAGCGGGAGCCCTCAATGAGCAGTTCTTC	CASSVIAGALNEQFF
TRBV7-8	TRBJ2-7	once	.	TGTGCCAGCAGCGCCCCGGGGGCACAGCAGTACTTC	CASSAPGAQQYF
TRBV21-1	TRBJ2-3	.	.	TGTGCCAGCAGCAGAATACGAAGAGATACGCAGTATTTT	CASSRIRRDTQYF
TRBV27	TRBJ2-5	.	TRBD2	TGTGCCAGCAGGCCCCTCGGGATAGCGGGGATCCAAGAGACCCAGTACTTC	CASRPLGIAGIQETQYF
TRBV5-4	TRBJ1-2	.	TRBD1	TGTGCCAGCAGCCCAGGACAGGATTATGGCTACACCTTC	CASSPGQDYGYTF